One and the same sample provided the 9 T cell receptor beta chains below, sequenced in a study of OX40 agonist ivuxolimab in advanced cancers. The repertoire was sequenced with immunoSEQ multiplex PCR; TCRdb's copy has only in-frame clones and lacks some. The data show tens of thousands of clones, with approximately 94% seen just once and more than 4% held by the top ten. Sequences were derived from CD4+ or CD8+ T cells sorted from blood, sampled in a trial of the OX40 agonist ivuxolimab. These receptors all stem from an adult with an advanced solid tumor such as melanoma, head and neck, liver or kidney cancer.

V gene TRBV4-2 combines with J gene TRBJ2-6; D perhaps matches TRBD2 (5 bases). The CDR3 length is 15 residues. The V gene's germline CDR1 is LGHNA and CDR2 YNFKEQ. Trimming removed 4 bases at V and 1 base at J, with 8 bases between. The CDR3 bases are TGTGCCAGCAGCCGAGGGAGATCTGGGGCCAACGTCCTGACTTTC. The encoded protein is CASSRGRSGANVLTF.

This rearrangement joins TRBV5-4 to TRBJ2-1; weak D call: TRBD1 (6 bases). CDR3 length equals 17 residues. The germline CDR1 and CDR2 sequences are SGHNT and YYREEE (reference sequence). V was trimmed by 3 bases and J by 0 bases, leaving 16 bases between them. CDR3: CASSSPMGASSYNEQFF. CDR3 DNA: TGTGCCAGCAGCTCCCCCATGGGGGCTAGCTCCTACAATGAGCAGTTCTTC.

The chain couples TRBV11-2 to TRBJ2-7; D remains ambiguous. The CDR3 contains 14 residues. The ends were cut back, 0 bases at V and 4 bases at J, with 10 bases in the middle. Germline V lookup: CDR1 SGHAT, CDR2 FQNNGV. This CDR3 is CASSLDYSLYEQYF. DNA of the CDR3: TGTGCCAGCAGCTTAGACTACTCATTATACGAGCAGTACTTC.

The genes are TRBV7-9 and TRBJ1-1; D is unresolved. V shed 2 bases and J shed 2 bases, with 6 bases lying between them. Germline lookup yields CDR1 SEHNR and CDR2 FQNEAQ (reference sequence). The length of the CDR3 is 13 residues. In DNA, the CDR3 is TGTGCCAGCAGCTTACATGACAACACTGAAGCTTTCTTT. It specifies CASSLHDNTEAFF.

CDR3 nucleotide sequence: TGTGCCAGCAGCATGGGTTTAGCGGGAGGAGGCCCAGATACGCAGTATTTT. This sequence encodes CASSMGLAGGGPDTQYF. This chain connects TRBV7-9 to TRBJ2-3, with 10 nucleotides matching TRBD2. There are 17 residues in the CDR3. V trimming: 5 bases; J trimming: 4 bases; junction bases outside the gene matches: 12. Germline CDR1 SEHNR, CDR2 FQNEAQ (reference sequence).

The chain joins TRBV28 to TRBJ2-7; D gene ambiguous. In germline, CDR1 is MDHEN, CDR2 SYDVKM. V was shortened by 6 bases and J by 2 bases, with 11 bases between the two germline ends. The CDR3 length is 13 residues. CDR3: CASRLNDPYEQYF. CDR3 DNA sequence: TGTGCCAGCAGACTGAACGACCCCTACGAGCAGTACTTC. The whole variable domain, remainder taken from reference TRBV28 and TRBJ2-7, is DVKVTQSSRYLVKRTGEKVFLECVQDMDHENMFWYRQDPGLGLRLIYFSYDVKMKEKGDIPEGYSVSREKKERFSLILESASTNQTSMYLCASRLNDPYEQYFGPGTRLTVT.

The V and J genes are TRBV6-5 and TRBJ2-7, with D hard to call. The CDR3 runs 12 residues. Germline values: CDR1 MNHEY, CDR2 SVGAGI. Trimming took 6 bases from V and 1 from J, leaving 7 bases between them. CDR3 sequence: CASRQRSYEQYF. CDR3 coding DNA: TGTGCCAGCAGGCAAAGGTCCTACGAGCAGTACTTC.

V and J are TRBV5-8 and TRBJ1-2; 7 bases fit TRBD1. Trimming cost V 3 bases and J 1 base; bases outside gene matches: 3. The CDR3 totals 14 residues. CDR1 SGHTS and CDR2 YDEGEE come from the germline V gene. The CDR3 spells CASSSRQGNYGYTF. DNA for the CDR3: TGTGCCAGCAGCTCGCGACAGGGTAACTATGGCTACACCTTC.

V is TRBV10-3 and J is TRBJ2-3; D is undetermined. The CDR3 runs 11 residues. Between the trimmed V and J ends, which lost 6 bases and 3 bases, there was a span of 4 bases. CDR1 is ENHRY and CDR2 is SYGVKD in the germline V gene. The CDR3 sequence is CAIRSTDTQYF. For the CDR3, the DNA is TGTGCCATCAGGAGTACAGATACGCAGTATTTT.